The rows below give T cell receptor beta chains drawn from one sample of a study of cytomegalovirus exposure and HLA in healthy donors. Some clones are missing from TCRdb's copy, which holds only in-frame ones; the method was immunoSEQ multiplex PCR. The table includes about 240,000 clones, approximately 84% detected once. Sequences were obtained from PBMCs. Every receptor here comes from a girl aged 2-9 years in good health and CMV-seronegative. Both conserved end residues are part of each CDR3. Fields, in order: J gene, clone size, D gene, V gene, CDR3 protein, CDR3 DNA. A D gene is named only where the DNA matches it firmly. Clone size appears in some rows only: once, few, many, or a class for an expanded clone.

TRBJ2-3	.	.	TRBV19	CASSIKATDTQYF	TGTGCCAGTAGTATAAAAGCCACAGATACGCAGTATTTT
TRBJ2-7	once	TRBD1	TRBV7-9	CASSHIRQGSHEQYF	TGTGCCAGCAGCCATATAAGACAGGGGAGTCACGAGCAGTACTTC
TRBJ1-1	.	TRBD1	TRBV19	CASSPRTGEGTFF	TGTGCCAGTAGTCCCAGGACAGGGGAGGGAACTTTCTTT
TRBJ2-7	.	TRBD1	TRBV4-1	CASSPRQGYEQYF	TGCGCCAGCAGCCCTCGACAGGGGTACGAGCAGTACTTC
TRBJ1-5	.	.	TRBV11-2	CASSLDKGASQPQHF	TGTGCCAGCAGCTTAGATAAAGGGGCCTCCCAGCCCCAGCATTTT
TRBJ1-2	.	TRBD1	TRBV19	CASSPGRGRGDGYTF	TGTGCCAGTAGTCCGGGCCGAGGCAGGGGGGACGGCTACACCTTC
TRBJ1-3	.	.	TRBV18	CASSVQVSGNTIYF	TGTGCCAGCTCAGTACAGGTTTCTGGAAACACCATATATTTT
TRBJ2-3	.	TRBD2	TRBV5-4	CASSLAVAGGPTDTQYF	TGTGCCAGCAGCTTGGCCGTGGCGGGGGGCCCCACAGATACGCAGTATTTT
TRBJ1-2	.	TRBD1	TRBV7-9	CASSLGDRVEPGYTF	TGTGCCAGCAGCTTAGGGGACAGGGTAGAGCCTGGCTACACCTTC
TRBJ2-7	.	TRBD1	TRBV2	CASRRQGLPYEQYF	TGTGCCAGCAGAAGACAGGGTTTGCCCTACGAGCAGTACTTC
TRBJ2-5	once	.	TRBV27	CASSWRGPETQYF	TGTGCCAGCAGTTGGCGGGGGCCAGAGACCCAGTACTTC
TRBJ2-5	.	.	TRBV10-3	CAISGGGPETQYF	TGTGCCATCAGTGGGGGGGGCCCGGAGACCCAGTACTTC
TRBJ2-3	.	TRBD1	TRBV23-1	CASSQSRGQSGQGTDTQYF	TGCGCCAGCAGTCAATCCAGGGGTCAGTCAGGACAGGGCACAGATACGCAGTATTTT
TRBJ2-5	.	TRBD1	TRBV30	CAWSVLQGAHETQYF	TGTGCCTGGAGTGTTTTACAGGGGGCGCATGAGACCCAGTACTTC
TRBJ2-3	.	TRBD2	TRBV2	CASPILAGLGDTQYF	TGTGCCAGCCCGATACTAGCGGGACTGGGGGATACGCAGTATTTT
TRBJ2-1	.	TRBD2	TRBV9	CASSVGLLAGGDEKFF	TGTGCCAGCAGCGTGGGGTTACTAGCGGGAGGCGACGAAAAGTTCTTC
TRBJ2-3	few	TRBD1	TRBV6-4	CAPHPTGELCTDTQYF	TGTGCCCCCCACCCGACAGGGGAGCTTTGCACAGATACGCAGTATTTT
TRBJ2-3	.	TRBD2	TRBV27	CASSLWDPRVAGGGSTDTQYF	TGTGCCAGCAGTTTATGGGACCCCCGGGTAGCGGGAGGTGGGTCAACAGATACGCAGTATTTT
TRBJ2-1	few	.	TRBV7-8	CASSPNVALYNEQFF	TGTGCCAGCAGCCCCAATGTGGCATTATACAATGAGCAGTTCTTC
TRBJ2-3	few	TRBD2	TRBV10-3	CAISFSGGQDTQYF	TGTGCCATCAGCTTTAGCGGGGGGCAGGATACGCAGTATTTT
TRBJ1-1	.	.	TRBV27	CASSLERGKVAFF	TGTGCCAGCAGTTTAGAGCGGGGGAAGGTAGCTTTCTTT
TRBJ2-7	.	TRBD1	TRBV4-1	CASSPPGQGAYEQYF	TGCGCCAGCAGCCCCCCGGGACAGGGGGCCTACGAGCAGTACTTC
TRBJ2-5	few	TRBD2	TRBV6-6	CACLLAGGQETQYF	TGTGCCTGCCTCTTAGCGGGGGGGCAAGAGACCCAGTACTTC
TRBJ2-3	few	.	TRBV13	CASSLTSLHTQYF	TGTGCCAGCAGTCTCACTTCGTTGCATACGCAGTATTTT
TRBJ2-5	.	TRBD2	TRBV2	CASSVVSGLAGGETQYF	TGTGCCAGCAGTGTTGTATCGGGACTAGCGGGAGGAGAGACCCAGTACTTC
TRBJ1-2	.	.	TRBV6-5	CASREVRVGGYTF	TGTGCCAGCCGAGAGGTCAGGGTGGGGGGCTACACCTTC